This T cell receptor (beta chain) was captured by sequencing in a study of T cells in Graves' hyperthyroidism and ophthalmopathy. This clonotype has a count of ten or more. Diagnosis rested on symptoms, serum thyroxine and TRAb, thyroid ultrasound, and orbital computed tomography. TCR beta CDR3 region amplification was performed from RNA transcripts. The HTBI set primed first-round TCR CDR3 RT-PCR. One entry per CDR3 protein, called by TCRdb with MiXCR from the multiplex PCR reads. The sample yields about 620,000 distinct CDR3 sequences, around 16% seen once. This CDR3 is built from 12 residues. Looked up from germline, CDR1 is LGHNT and CDR2 is FRNRAP. Trimming stripped 5 bases from V and 1 base from J, with 6 bases between.

The chain carries TRBV12-5 and TRBJ2-7; D remains ambiguous. The sequenced sample consisted of blood. The source of this sequence is a woman aged 25 to 39 with Graves' hyperthyroidism. The CDR3 sequence is CASGPRSYEQYF. CDR3 nucleotide sequence: TGTGCTAGTGGTCCCAGGTCCTACGAGCAGTACTTC.